The following is a TCR beta chain sequence with its context. Its antigen is undetermined. This entry comes from a study of CD8 T cells in ankylosing spondylitis. This CDR3 comprises 13 residues. The ends were cut back, 1 base at V and 2 bases at J, with 6 bases in the middle. The germline V gene encodes CDR1 SGHRS and CDR2 YFSETQ. General study results and limits: Researchers reportedly found disease-linked clones significantly enriched in matched ankylosing spondylitis synovial fluid. The study identified a TCR beta motif of under ten highly homologous variants that appeared characteristic of ankylosing spondylitis blood. Previously reported in reactive arthritis synovial fluid and blood were some of the motif variants.

TCRdb re-called the 5' RACE reads through MiXCR, storing one row per CDR3 protein. The sample contains about 130,000 distinct CDR3 sequences, 11% of which appear only once. Sequencing used blood, either unsorted or a sorted T cell fraction (not recorded which). The chain combines TRBV5-1 with TRBJ2-5; D unresolved. The origin of this receptor is a female donor with ankylosing spondylitis or in good health (not recorded which). The CDR3 coding sequence is TGCGCCAGCAGCTTGTTACTTCAAGAGACCCAGTACTTC. This codes for CASSLLLQETQYF.